The next 32 T cell receptor beta chains were all read from a single sample in a study of CD8+CD57+ T cells in acquired aplastic anemia (dated by TCRdb to 2016 to 2018). Sequencing was carried out with an Illumina HiSeq 2000. Profiling of TCR beta VDJ combinations and CDR3 sequences used genomic DNA as the template. TCRdb itself trimmed the public reads at Q25 with fastp, ran MiXCR and retained productive beta chains. Rows are unified per CDR3 protein, each entry keeping the most common DNA and genes. The sample table contains 310,000 or so distinct CDR3 sequences; only one count was recorded for roughly 61% of them. Roughly 1.2% of the sample is held by the ten biggest clonotypes. Flow cytometry had shown CD8+CD57+ cell expansion in the patients selected for sequencing. The source material was sorted CD4+, CD8+, or CD8+CD57+ T cells (not recorded which) from PBMCs. The receptors were gathered from a human donor with aplastic anemia.

This clonotype has at least ten counts. The chain joins TRBV29-1 to TRBJ2-5, with 12 positions matching TRBD2. J lost 4 bases, V lost 4 bases, and 1 base had no gene match. Germline V gene lookup returns CDR1 SQVTM and CDR2 ANQGSEA. The CDR3 consists of 13 residues. The CDR3 coding sequence is TGCAGCGTTGTGGGACTAGCGGGAGAGACCCAGTACTTC. This translates into CSVVGLAGETQYF. The whole variable domain, remainder taken from reference TRBV29-1 and TRBJ2-5, is SAVISQKPSRDICQRGTSLTIQCQVDSQVTMMFWYRQQPGQSLTLIATANQGSEATYESGFVIDKFPISRPNLTFSTLTVSNMSPEDSSIYLCSVVGLAGETQYFGPGTRLLVL.

V gene TRBV15 combines with J gene TRBJ2-1; D tentatively fits TRBD1 or TRBD2 (5 bases each). The CDR3 is 14 residues long. Germline V gene data show CDR1 as LNHNV and CDR2 as YYDKDF (reference sequence). Trimming pared 0 bases from V and 10 bases from J, leaving 13 bases between. The CDR3 reads CATSRDGGMGEQFF. CDR3 DNA sequence: TGTGCCACCAGCAGAGATGGGGGAATGGGAGAGCAGTTCTTC. The whole variable domain, filled in from reference TRBV15 and TRBJ2-1, reads DAMVIQNPRYQVTQFGKPVTLSCSQTLNHNVMYWYQQKSSQAPKLLFHYYDKDFNNEADTPDNFQSRRPNTSFCFLDIRSPGLGDTAMYLCATSRDGGMGEQFFGPGTRLTVL.

This sequence joins TRBV29-1 and TRBJ1-4; a possible D gene is TRBD1 (6 bases). Germline assignment: CDR1 SQVTM and CDR2 ANQGSEA. Trimming left V 6 bases short and J 8 bases short, with 22 bases between. CDR3 length equals 15 residues. The CDR3 region has the DNA TGCAGCGTAGAGGGCCGGACAGTGGCAGGGGAAAAACTGTTTTTT. Translation gives CSVEGRTVAGEKLFF.

This clonotype was counted ten times or more. The genes are TRBV6-1 and TRBJ1-4; 7 bases agree with TRBD1. With 7 bases clipped from V and 8 bases from J, the junction kept 13 bases outside the gene matches. CDR1 MNHNS and CDR2 SASEGT come from the germline V gene. The CDR3 extends over 15 amino acids. CDR3 region: CASTPIWGTVEKLFF. The DNA of the CDR3 is TGTGCCAGCACCCCAATCTGGGGGACAGTCGAAAAACTGTTTTTT.

This clonotype was detected ten times or more. This rearrangement joins TRBV6-1 to TRBJ1-6; 9 nucleotides align to TRBD1. The CDR3 loop spans 16 amino acids. The V gene's germline CDR1 is MNHNS and CDR2 SASEGT. The V and J ends lost 6 bases and 9 bases, in that order; junction bases with no gene match: 12. The DNA of the CDR3 is TGTGCCAGCAGGAACACAGGGGGCAGTTTGGGTTCACCCCTCCACTTT. Protein product: CASRNTGGSLGSPLHF.

This clonotype was counted ten times or more. The chain has TRBV12-3 or TRBV12-4 and TRBJ1-6; D is uncertain. The CDR3 loop spans 14 amino acids. V lost 3 bases and J 6 bases, leaving 9 bases between the germline ends. The CDR3 loop is CASSFFGFNSPLHF. The CDR3 nucleotides are TGTGCCAGCAGTTTTTTCGGGTTTAATTCACCCCTCCACTTT.

This clonotype is a singleton in its sample. It is likely a read error, because the conserved phenylalanine at the end of the CDR3 is missing. V gene TRBV6-5 combines with J gene TRBJ2-7; D possibly corresponds to TRBD2 (6 bases). This CDR3 has 14 amino acids. The V gene's germline CDR1 is MNHEY and CDR2 SVGAGI. The V end was cut by 4 bases, the J end by 2 bases, with 12 bases between. CDR3 amino acids: CASSSGEVAYEQYL. CDR3 DNA: TGTGCCAGCAGTTCCGGGGAGGTGGCCTACGAGCAGTACCTC.

In its sample, this clonotype was seen a few times. The CDR3: CASGSDSTDTQYF. CDR3 nucleotide sequence: TGCGCCAGCGGTTCGGATAGCACAGATACGCAGTATTTT. The V gene is TRBV10-2, the J gene TRBJ2-3; D gene unclear. V was trimmed by 8 bases and J by 0 bases, leaving 9 bases between them. The CDR3 loop spans 13 amino acids. Germline V lookup: CDR1 WSHSY, CDR2 SAAADI.

The chain uses TRBV9 and TRBJ1-3, with 9 bases fitting TRBD1. The junction had 6 bases not matched to a gene; V was cut back by 4 bases and J by 1 base. This CDR3 region has 16 residues. CDR1 and CDR2 from the germline V gene are SGDLS and YYNGEE. The CDR3 spells CASSPTGTGSGNTIYF. CDR3 nucleotides: TGTGCCAGCAGCCCAACCGGGACAGGGTCTGGAAACACCATATATTTT.

The chain couples TRBV29-1 to TRBJ1-6, with D possibly TRBD1 on 5 matching bases. The CDR3 is made up of 13 amino acids. Germline lookup yields CDR1 SQVTM and CDR2 ANQGSEA. V lost 6 bases, J lost 13 bases, and 19 bases lay in between. The CDR3 loop reads CSVADSGPGPLHF. Here the CDR3 DNA reads TGCAGCGTAGCTGACTCAGGGCCGGGCCCCCTCCACTTT. Full variable domain (rest looked up from reference TRBV29-1 and TRBJ1-6): SAVISQKPSRDICQRGTSLTIQCQVDSQVTMMFWYRQQPGQSLTLIATANQGSEATYESGFVIDKFPISRPNLTFSTLTVSNMSPEDSSIYLCSVADSGPGPLHFGNGTRLTVT.

This clonotype was observed at least ten times. The chain recombines TRBV18 with TRBJ1-1; D may be TRBD1 (6 bases). Trimming took 3 bases from V and 1 from J, leaving 6 bases between them. Germline assignment: CDR1 KGHSH and CDR2 LQKENI. This CDR3 contains 13 residues. CDR3 DNA: TGTGCCAGCTCACCGGGACAGAACACTGAAGCTTTCTTT. Amino acids: CASSPGQNTEAFF.

This clonotype showed up many times. This chain connects TRBV19 to TRBJ1-1; 9 bases are a match to TRBD1. The V segment lost 6 bases and the J segment 0 bases; nucleotides outside the gene matches: 11. CDR1 is LNHDA and CDR2 is SQIVND in the germline V gene (reference sequence). CDR3 length: 17 amino acids. The CDR3, as DNA: TGTGCCAGTAGCCTCGGACAGGGGATGCTCATGAACACTGAAGCTTTCTTT. It specifies CASSLGQGMLMNTEAFF.

Concerning this clonotype: Relative to the germline gene, one junction end is altered; a read error may explain this. V gene TRBV9 combines with J gene TRBJ1-3; no clear D gene. CDR1 is SGDLS, CDR2 YYNGEE, per germline. The CDR3 length is 14 residues. CDR3 sequence: CAGSVEGSGNTIYF. For the CDR3, the DNA is TGCGCCGGCAGCGTAGAAGGCTCTGGAAACACCATATATTTT.

V gene TRBV7-9 combines with J gene TRBJ1-2, with D hard to call. This CDR3 contains 12 residues. Germline-derived CDR1 and CDR2 are SEHNR and FQNEAQ (reference sequence). V was clipped by 1 base and J by 6 bases, with 6 bases between them. The CDR3 loop reads CASSLEVDGYTF. DNA of the CDR3: TGTGCCAGCAGCTTAGAGGTAGATGGCTACACCTTC.

Written as DNA, the CDR3 is TGTGCCAGCAGAGGGGGACAGGGCGGTGAAGCTTTCTTT. This codes for CASRGGQGGEAFF. V usage is TRBV2 and J usage is TRBJ1-1, with 9 nucleotides matching TRBD1. The length of the CDR3 is 13 residues. Looked up from germline, CDR1 is SNHLY and CDR2 is FYNNEI. V dropped 6 bases and J dropped 7; count of bases not matched to a gene: 6.

Ten or more counts support this clonotype. V gene TRBV5-1 combines with J gene TRBJ2-7; D gene ambiguous. V was cut by 0 bases and J by 2 bases, with 6 bases left in between. The CDR3 is 13 amino acids. Germline-derived CDR1 and CDR2 are SGHRS and YFSETQ. CDR3 sequence: CASSLDGTYEQYF. CDR3 DNA sequence: TGCGCCAGCAGCTTGGATGGCACCTACGAGCAGTACTTC. Together with reference TRBV5-1 and TRBJ2-7, the CDR3 gives the full variable domain: KAGVTQTPRYLIKTRGQQVTLSCSPISGHRSVSWYQQTPGQGLQFLFEYFSETQRNKGNFPGRFSGRQFSNSRSEMNVSTLELGDSALYLCASSLDGTYEQYFGPGTRLTVT.

The genes are TRBV7-9 and TRBJ2-7; 8 bases map to TRBD2. J was trimmed by 7 bases and V by 5 bases; bases with no gene match: 13. Germline V CDR1 and CDR2: SEHNR, FQNEAQ (reference sequence). The CDR3 is made up of 15 amino acids. The CDR3 coding sequence is TGTGCCAGCAGCCCAGAGGGCGGGGGGACGTGGGAGCAGTACTTC. Translation gives CASSPEGGGTWEQYF. The full variable domain, with the rest looked up from reference TRBV7-9 and TRBJ2-7, is DTGVSQNPRHKITKRGQNVTFRCDPISEHNRLYWYRQTLGQGPEFLTYFQNEAQLEKSRLLSDRFSAERPKGSFSTLEIQRTEQGDSAMYLCASSPEGGGTWEQYFGPGTRLTVT.

In this sample, this clonotype turned up a few times. This chain connects TRBV4-2 to TRBJ1-6; D uncertain. This CDR3 comprises 12 residues. Germline CDR1 and CDR2: LGHNA and YNFKEQ. Trimming removed 4 bases at V and 14 bases at J, with 12 bases between. The CDR3 nucleotides read TGTGCCAGCAGCCCCACAGCACGTTCCCTCCACTTT. Translated, it gives CASSPTARSLHF.

The V and J genes are TRBV7-6 and TRBJ2-7, with a weak D call TRBD2 (6 bases). CDR1 is SGHVS and CDR2 is FNYEAQ in the germline V gene. V lost 5 bases to trimming and J lost 3 bases, with 11 bases between them. This CDR3 spans 13 amino acids. CDR3 DNA sequence: TGTGCCAGCAGCCCCAACGGGGGCTACGAGCAGTACTTC. Protein product: CASSPNGGYEQYF.

This clonotype was observed once. The chain uses TRBV10-3 and TRBJ2-7; 11 positions match TRBD2. This CDR3 contains 16 residues. Germline-derived CDR1 and CDR2 are ENHRY and SYGVKD. The CDR3 loop is CTDRDSSGRGSYEQYF. The CDR3 region has the DNA TGTACCGATAGGGACAGTAGCGGGAGGGGCTCCTACGAGCAGTACTTC.

This clonotype has at least ten counts. The chain links TRBV12-3 or TRBV12-4 to TRBJ2-5, with D maybe TRBD1 (6 bases). Trimming cost V 5 bases and J 2 bases, with 9 bases left between them. The CDR3 extends over 13 amino acids. This chain's CDR3 is CASSNRDQETQYF. The CDR3 DNA follows: TGTGCCAGCAGTAACAGGGATCAAGAGACCCAGTACTTC.

The chain uses TRBV13 and TRBJ2-5; TRBD2 is a possible D gene (5 bases). The CDR3 contains 15 residues. V was shortened by 2 bases and J by 3 bases, with 13 bases between the two germline ends. Per the germline V gene, CDR1 is PRHDT and CDR2 is FYEKMQ (reference sequence). CDR3 region: CASSLRQGREETQYF. CDR3 nucleotides: TGTGCCAGCAGCTTAAGACAAGGGAGAGAAGAGACCCAGTACTTC.

V gene TRBV6-4 combines with J gene TRBJ2-7; 10 bases match TRBD2. The CDR3 spans 13 residues. The germline CDR1 and CDR2 sequences are MRHNA and SNTAGT. V trimming: 7 bases; J trimming: 3 bases; junction bases outside the gene matches: 3. In nucleotides, the CDR3 is TGTGCCAGCACAGCGGGAGGGTGCTACGAGCAGTACTTC. This codes for CASTAGGCYEQYF.

V and J are TRBV24-1 and TRBJ2-5; possibly TRBD1 or TRBD2 for D (5 bases each). Germline V gene lookup returns CDR1 KGHDR and CDR2 SFDVKD. The CDR3 is made up of 12 amino acids. Trimming took 5 bases from V and 4 from J, leaving 7 bases between them. CDR3 sequence reads: CATSAGRETQYF. In DNA form, the CDR3 reads TGTGCCACCAGTGCAGGGAGAGAGACCCAGTACTTC.

This clonotype was picked up a small number of times. This chain links TRBV20-1 with TRBJ1-1; D remains ambiguous. From germline, CDR1 is DFQATT and CDR2 SNEGSKA (reference sequence). The CDR3 extends over 14 amino acids. Trimming stripped 5 bases from V and 1 base from J, with 14 bases between. This CDR3 is CSAPRTGGNTEAFF. The CDR3 DNA follows: TGCAGTGCTCCCCGCACGGGCGGGAACACTGAAGCTTTCTTT.

The rearrangement links TRBV4-1 to TRBJ2-5, with D tentatively TRBD1 (5 bases). Trimming removed 0 bases at V and 5 bases at J, with 13 bases between. CDR3 length: 15 residues. From germline, CDR1 is MGHRA and CDR2 YSYEKL. DNA of the CDR3: TGCGCCAGCAGCCAAGATGGGGCAGGGCGGGAGACCCAGTACTTC. This gives the protein CASSQDGAGRETQYF.

The chain is built from TRBV5-1 and TRBJ2-7; either TRBD1 or TRBD2 may supply D (5 bases each). This CDR3 spans 14 amino acids. Trimming cost V 0 bases and J 5 bases, with 12 bases left between them. The V gene's germline CDR1 is SGHRS and CDR2 YFSETQ. The DNA of the CDR3 is TGCGCCAGCAGCTTGGATATGGGGGACGACGAGCAGTACTTC. This gives the protein CASSLDMGDDEQYF.

This chain connects TRBV2 to TRBJ1-5, with D possibly being TRBD1 (6 bases). Germline loops: CDR1 SNHLY, CDR2 FYNNEI. This CDR3 contains 12 residues. Trimming removed 5 bases at V and 6 bases at J, with 8 bases between. CDR3 amino acids: CASSNRAQPQHF. CDR3 nucleotides: TGTGCCAGCAGTAACAGGGCTCAGCCCCAGCATTTT.

This clonotype has more than one count but fewer than ten. The V gene is TRBV20-1, the J gene TRBJ2-2; no firm D call. V lost 0 bases to trimming and J lost 7 bases, with 9 bases between them. There are 13 residues in the CDR3. Germline CDR1 DFQATT, CDR2 SNEGSKA (reference sequence). For the CDR3, the DNA is TGCAGTGCTAGAGACCCACGTTTCGGGGAGCTGTTTTTT. This gives the protein CSARDPRFGELFF.

The chain combines TRBV7-2 with TRBJ1-1; 7 nucleotides match TRBD1. Germline V lookup: CDR1 SGHTA, CDR2 FQGNSA. The V and J ends lost 6 bases and 10 bases, in that order; junction bases with no gene match: 14. CDR3 length: 14 residues. The CDR3 nucleotides are TGTGCCAGCAGACCGACAGGGAGGCGGTCAGGAGCTTTCTTT. This codes for CASRPTGRRSGAFF.

The chain combines TRBV5-1 with TRBJ2-5; 8 bases align to TRBD1. This CDR3 comprises 14 residues. Per germline, CDR1 SGHRS and CDR2 YFSETQ. With 0 bases clipped from V and 4 bases from J, the junction kept 2 bases outside the gene matches. This chain's CDR3 is CASSLGTGIETQYF. DNA for the CDR3: TGCGCCAGCAGCTTGGGGACAGGGATAGAGACCCAGTACTTC.

This chain uses TRBV3-1 with TRBJ1-1, with D perhaps matching TRBD1 (6 bases). With 3 bases removed from V and 3 bases from J, the gap between germline ends came to 11 bases. This CDR3 is 14 amino acids long. In germline, CDR1 is LGHDT, CDR2 YNNKEL (reference sequence). The CDR3 region has the DNA TGTGCCAGCAGCCACCTACCAGGGGACACTGAAGCTTTCTTT. Translating it yields CASSHLPGDTEAFF.